These 28 T cell receptor beta chains share one sample of origin, sequenced in a study of blood T cell repertoires in COVID-19. Some clones are missing from TCRdb's copy, which holds only in-frame ones; the method was immunoSEQ multiplex PCR. The table records 150,000 to 200,000 clones, roughly 79% of them present only once. The specimen sequenced was peripheral blood. The receptors come from a woman of 80 years or more with COVID-19, enrolled during active disease.

This clone was seen a few times. V and J are TRBV6-6 and TRBJ2-1; no reliable D call. The germline V gene encodes CDR1 MNHNY and CDR2 SVGAGI (reference sequence). This CDR3 spans 15 amino acids. The V end lost 5 bases, the J end lost 2 bases, and 13 bases lay between the germline ends. In nucleotides, the CDR3 is TGTGCCAGCAGTCTGGGCACGACCCCCTACAATGAGCAGTTCTTC. It is translated as CASSLGTTPYNEQFF.

The gene calls are TRBV27 and TRBJ2-7; 10 bases align to TRBD1. The CDR3 extends over 13 amino acids. The germline CDR1 and CDR2 sequences are MNHEY and SMNVEV (reference sequence). V shed 3 bases and J 6 bases; nucleotides not matched to a gene: 2. CDR3 in DNA: TGTGCCAGCAGTTTTAGGACAGGGGGCGAGCAGTACTTC. Translated, it gives CASSFRTGGEQYF.

The chain uses TRBV4-3 and TRBJ1-2; 9 nucleotides align to TRBD1. This CDR3 region has 15 residues. Germline CDR1 reads LGHNA; CDR2 reads YSLEER. V shed 0 bases and J 4 bases; nucleotides not matched to a gene: 3. The CDR3 spells CASSQDSGQGYGYTF. DNA of the CDR3: TGCGCCAGCAGCCAAGATTCGGGACAGGGCTATGGCTACACCTTC.

This clone was observed a single time. The rearrangement links TRBV28 to TRBJ2-5; 9 bases fit TRBD1. Looked up from germline, CDR1 is MDHEN and CDR2 is SYDVKM. Unmatched junction bases numbered 6, after V lost 5 bases and J lost 5 bases. CDR3 length: 14 residues. The CDR3 is CASSMTGGSETQYF. The CDR3 DNA reads as TGTGCCAGCAGTATGACAGGGGGGTCGGAGACCCAGTACTTC.

The chain carries TRBV7-3 and TRBJ1-1; D remains unclear. Germline V gene sequence: CDR1 SGHTA, CDR2 FQGTGA. The CDR3 is 13 residues long. V lost 6 bases and J 4 bases, leaving 12 bases between the germline ends. CDR3 region: CASSSLRGTEAFF. CDR3 nucleotides: TGTGCCAGCAGTTCTCTGCGGGGCACTGAAGCTTTCTTT.

The rearrangement joins TRBV27 to TRBJ2-7, with 7 bases identical to TRBD1. CDR3 length: 14 amino acids. In germline, CDR1 is MNHEY, CDR2 SMNVEV (reference sequence). V lost 2 bases, J lost 3 bases, and 4 bases stayed unmatched. The CDR3 reads CASSLRQGDYEQYF. The CDR3 nucleotides are TGTGCCAGCAGTTTAAGGCAGGGGGACTACGAGCAGTACTTC.

This clone was detected only a few times. The chain recombines TRBV20-1 with TRBJ2-1; TRBD1 is a possible D gene (5 bases). The CDR3 is 14 residues long. Germline-derived CDR1 and CDR2 are DFQATT and SNEGSKA (reference sequence). With 3 bases removed from V and 2 bases from J, the gap between germline ends came to 11 bases. CDR3 region: CSASALGAYNEQFF. Here the CDR3 DNA reads TGCAGTGCTAGTGCCCTAGGGGCCTACAATGAGCAGTTCTTC.

The chain is built from TRBV18 and TRBJ1-1, with 9 nucleotides matching TRBD1. J was trimmed by 4 bases and V by 4 bases; bases with no gene match: 10. Germline values: CDR1 KGHSH, CDR2 LQKENI. The CDR3 sequence is 16 residues long. CDR3 residues: CASSRGQGSLGTEAFF. Written as DNA, the CDR3 is TGTGCCAGCTCACGGGGACAGGGCTCTTTGGGCACTGAAGCTTTCTTT.

The V and J genes are TRBV10-3 and TRBJ1-2; D perhaps matches TRBD1 (6 bases). Trimming left V 10 bases short and J 3 bases short, with 9 bases between. The V gene's germline CDR1 is ENHRY and CDR2 SYGVKD. This CDR3 contains 11 residues. The CDR3: CATSGDYGYTF. In DNA form, the CDR3 reads TGTGCCACCTCAGGGGACTATGGCTACACCTTC.

This sequence joins TRBV29-1 and TRBJ1-2; the match to TRBD1 covers 8 bases. Looked up from germline, CDR1 is SQVTM and CDR2 is ANQGSEA. The CDR3 runs to 12 residues. V trimming: 5 bases; J trimming: 5 bases; junction bases outside the gene matches: 4. For the CDR3, the DNA is TGCAGCGTTTCTCAGGGGGCTTATGGCTACACCTTC. This encodes CSVSQGAYGYTF.

The chain uses TRBV3-1 (or the pseudogene TRBV3-2) and TRBJ2-2; D unclear. The germline V gene encodes CDR1 LGHDT and CDR2 YNNKEL (reference sequence). V was trimmed by 4 bases and J by 3 bases, leaving 12 bases between them. The CDR3 sequence is 15 residues long. The CDR3 is CASSPTLRYTGELFF. DNA of the CDR3: TGTGCCAGCAGCCCGACTCTTCGATACACCGGGGAGCTGTTTTTT.

J is TRBJ1-1 and V is TRBV5-1; no clear D. The CDR3 contains 13 residues. Trimming stripped 0 bases from V and 2 bases from J, with 5 bases between. Germline values: CDR1 SGHRS, CDR2 YFSETQ. The chain's CDR3 is CASSLESNTEAFF. CDR3 in DNA: TGCGCCAGCAGCTTGGAGAGTAACACTGAAGCTTTCTTT.

V is TRBV29-1 and J is TRBJ1-1, with D unresolved. The CDR3 loop spans 12 amino acids. Trimming removed 1 base at V and 8 bases at J, with 11 bases between. CDR1 is SQVTM, CDR2 ANQGSEA, per germline. CDR3 in DNA: TGCAGCGTTGAAGCCACGGGGAACGAAGCTTTCTTT. Protein: CSVEATGNEAFF.

This clone showed up just once. The chain recombines TRBV19 with TRBJ1-3; no firm D call. CDR3 length: 15 amino acids. V was shortened by 5 bases and J by 0 bases, with 11 bases between the two germline ends. Germline V lookup: CDR1 LNHDA, CDR2 SQIVND (reference sequence). CDR3 amino acids: CASSRHLSSGNTIYF. The CDR3 DNA reads as TGTGCCAGTAGTCGCCACCTGAGCTCTGGAAACACCATATATTTT.

This chain uses TRBV2 with TRBJ1-3; tentatively, D is TRBD1 (5 bases). Germline V gene sequence: CDR1 SNHLY, CDR2 FYNNEI. This CDR3 is built from 15 residues. The germline V and J ends were trimmed by 2 bases and 4 bases, with 12 bases remaining between them. CDR3 sequence: CASSERQGRGNTIYF. CDR3 coding DNA: TGTGCCAGCAGTGAAAGGCAGGGAAGGGGAAACACCATATATTTT.

This rearrangement joins TRBV2 to TRBJ2-7, with 7 bases identical to TRBD1. CDR1 is SNHLY, CDR2 FYNNEI, per germline. The CDR3 spans 16 residues. The J segment lost 4 bases and the V segment lost 7 bases, leaving 16 bases of the junction unmatched. The CDR3, as DNA: TGTGCCAGCATTGGCCCGGACAGGAGAAAACCGTACGAGCAGTACTTC. Residues: CASIGPDRRKPYEQYF.

The J gene is TRBJ1-5, the V gene TRBV10-3; weak D call: TRBD1 (6 bases). CDR3 length: 13 residues. Germline V gives CDR1 ENHRY, CDR2 SYGVKD. Between the trimmed V and J ends, which lost 0 bases and 7 bases, there was a span of 7 bases. The CDR3 nucleotides read TGTGCCATCAGTGAGTCGGGGGCCCAGCCCCAGCATTTT. Its protein product is CAISESGAQPQHF.

The genes are TRBV6-2 or TRBV6-3 and TRBJ1-5; D is uncertain. Trimming shortened V by 1 base and J by 4 bases, and 11 bases separated the two germline ends. The germline V gene has CDR1 MNHEY and CDR2 SVGEGT. This CDR3 has 15 residues. The CDR3 bases are TGTGCCAGCAGTTACTGGGGAGGAGATAATCAGCCCCAGCATTTT. It codes for CASSYWGGDNQPQHF.

The V call is TRBV27, the J call TRBJ2-1; TRBD2 aligns across 10 bases. The germline V gene encodes CDR1 MNHEY and CDR2 SMNVEV (reference sequence). The CDR3 covers 14 residues. J lost 6 bases, V lost 4 bases, and 3 bases had no gene match. CDR3 nucleotide sequence: TGTGCCAGCAGTTCTAGCGGGAGAGTCAATGAGCAGTTCTTC. Translation: CASSSSGRVNEQFF.

The chain has TRBV11-3 and TRBJ1-6; D is undetermined. CDR3 length: 15 amino acids. Trimming left V 3 bases short and J 5 bases short, with 11 bases between. CDR1 is SGHNT, CDR2 YENEEA, per germline. CDR3 coding DNA: TGTGCCAGCAGCTTCGCGACGGGAAATAATTCACCCCTCCACTTT. Protein product: CASSFATGNNSPLHF.

CDR3 residues: CASSLAQVGNEQFF. DNA for the CDR3: TGCGCCAGCAGCTTGGCCCAGGTAGGCAATGAGCAGTTCTTC. This chain connects TRBV5-1 to TRBJ2-1, with D hard to call. This CDR3 is 14 amino acids long. Trimming stripped 0 bases from V and 6 bases from J, with 10 bases between. Germline loops: CDR1 SGHRS, CDR2 YFSETQ.

The V and J genes are TRBV3-1 (or the pseudogene TRBV3-2) and TRBJ1-1, with TRBD1 as a possible D gene (6 bases). The germline V and J ends were trimmed by 4 bases and 3 bases, with 12 bases remaining between them. Germline values: CDR1 LGHDT, CDR2 YNNKEL (reference sequence). The CDR3 runs 14 residues. The CDR3 loop reads CASSLGGGYTEAFF. The DNA for the CDR3 is TGTGCCAGCAGCCTAGGGGGGGGTTACACTGAAGCTTTCTTT.

The chain links TRBV5-1 to TRBJ1-2; TRBD1 might be the D (5 bases). The CDR3 is 16 residues long. The germline CDR1 and CDR2 sequences are SGHRS and YFSETQ. Trimming removed 0 bases at V and 2 bases at J, with 14 bases between. In DNA form, the CDR3 reads TGCGCCAGCAGCTTGGCCCCGGGGGGACCAAACTATGGCTACACCTTC. Amino acid sequence: CASSLAPGGPNYGYTF.

The chain carries TRBV2 and TRBJ1-2; TRBD1 matches at 11 bases. Unmatched junction bases numbered 8, after V lost 5 bases and J lost 3 bases. The CDR3 consists of 16 residues. Germline V gene data show CDR1 as SNHLY and CDR2 as FYNNEI. The CDR3 region is CASSPPRTGGDYGYTF. CDR3 bases: TGTGCCAGCAGTCCGCCTAGGACAGGGGGCGACTATGGCTACACCTTC.

The CDR3 DNA reads as TGCGCCAGCAGCTACCCGCGGGAGGCCTACAATGAGCAGTTCTTC. As protein: CASSYPREAYNEQFF. The chain links TRBV4-1 to TRBJ2-1, with 8 bases aligning to TRBD2. The CDR3 is 15 amino acids. Unmatched junction bases numbered 5, after V lost 5 bases and J lost 2 bases. Germline V gene sequence: CDR1 MGHRA, CDR2 YSYEKL.

The rearrangement joins TRBV18 to TRBJ1-1; D uncertain. V lost 6 bases, J lost 6 bases, and 11 bases lay in between. This CDR3 comprises 12 residues. The germline gives CDR1 KGHSH, CDR2 LQKENI. The CDR3 sequence is CASSLREPEAFF. Here the CDR3 DNA reads TGTGCCAGCTCTCTCCGGGAACCTGAAGCTTTCTTT.

There are a few counts of this clone. The rearrangement uses TRBV6-6 and TRBJ2-7; D is uncertain. V lost 5 bases to trimming and J lost 0 bases, with 14 bases between them. Germline V gene data show CDR1 as MNHNY and CDR2 as SVGAGI (reference sequence). The CDR3 is 15 residues long. The CDR3 DNA reads TGTGCCAGCAGTACCCCTGACTCAGACTCCTACGAGCAGTACTTC. Translating gives CASSTPDSDSYEQYF.

V usage is TRBV27 and J usage is TRBJ2-3; tentatively, D is TRBD1 (5 bases). The CDR3 is 16 amino acids. The V end was cut by 0 bases, the J end by 5 bases, with 15 bases between. Germline V gene sequence: CDR1 MNHEY, CDR2 SMNVEV (reference sequence). Here the CDR3 reads CASSLSRPGRGDTQYF. In DNA, the CDR3 is TGTGCCAGCAGTTTATCAAGACCGGGTAGGGGAGATACGCAGTATTTT.